The 20 T cell receptor beta chains reported below all come from one sample, sequenced in a study of cytomegalovirus exposure and HLA in healthy donors. PCR employed 60 Vbeta and 13 Jbeta primers. Produced via immunoSEQ multiplex PCR; TCRdb's table is partial and in-frame only. In the table there are some 130,000 clones, about 80% of which are singletons. Sequences were obtained from PBMCs. The receptors were sampled from a man younger than 45 in good health and CMV-seronegative.

The chain joins TRBV27 to TRBJ1-1; D is uncertain. The CDR3 covers 14 residues. Per germline, CDR1 MNHEY and CDR2 SMNVEV (reference sequence). Trimming took off 5 bases at V and 3 bases at J, with 13 bases between the two ends. The CDR3 spells CASSPPQRYTEAFF. The CDR3 nucleotides read TGTGCCAGCAGTCCCCCCCAGAGGTACACTGAAGCTTTCTTT.

The genes are TRBV14 and TRBJ2-3, with D perhaps TRBD1 (6 bases). Germline values: CDR1 SGHDN, CDR2 FVKESK. The CDR3 contains 15 residues. V was cut by 4 bases and J by 4 bases, with 15 bases left in between. Here the CDR3 reads CASSPHEGVSDTQYF. CDR3 DNA sequence: TGTGCCAGCAGCCCCCACGAGGGGGTCTCAGATACGCAGTATTTT.

This rearrangement joins TRBV28 to TRBJ1-4, with 9 bases identical to TRBD1. The V gene's germline CDR1 is MDHEN and CDR2 SYDVKM. The CDR3 has 15 residues. J lost 7 bases, V lost 6 bases, and 9 bases had no gene match. The CDR3 DNA is TGTGCCAGCAGCCAAACAGGGGGCTTAAGTGAAAAACTGTTTTTT. Encoded protein: CASSQTGGLSEKLFF.

The chain recombines TRBV7-9 with TRBJ1-2; 10 bases line up with TRBD1. This CDR3 spans 15 amino acids. V gave up 5 bases and J gave up 3 bases; unmatched junction bases: 6. Germline CDR1 is SEHNR and CDR2 is FQNEAQ (reference sequence). CDR3 in DNA: TGTGCCAGCAGCGAAGACAGGGGGCTTTACTATGGCTACACCTTC. Translation gives CASSEDRGLYYGYTF.

CDR3 nucleotides: TGTGCCAGTAGTTGGACAGGGGGCTCCTACGAGCAGTACTTC. Translation: CASSWTGGSYEQYF. The chain employs TRBV19 and TRBJ2-7; 10 bases agree with TRBD1. Looked up from germline, CDR1 is LNHDA and CDR2 is SQIVND (reference sequence). The CDR3 spans 14 residues. The J segment lost 0 bases and the V segment lost 5 bases, leaving 1 base of the junction unmatched. Drawing the rest from reference TRBV19 and TRBJ2-7, the complete variable domain is DGGITQSPKYLFRKEGQNVTLSCEQNLNHDAMYWYRQDPGQGLRLIYYSQIVNDFQKGDIAEGYSVSREKKESFPLTVTSAQKNPTAFYLCASSWTGGSYEQYFGPGTRLTVT.

J is TRBJ2-5 and V is TRBV27, with 7 bases that match TRBD2. The CDR3 totals 16 residues. Trimming took 2 bases from V and 2 from J; bases not matched to a gene: 8. Germline-derived CDR1 and CDR2 are MNHEY and SMNVEV (reference sequence). The CDR3 DNA sequence: TGTGCCAGCAGTTTACTGGGCGGGAGAGGGCAAGAGACCCAGTACTTC. It encodes CASSLLGGRGQETQYF.

This chain joins TRBV11-2 and TRBJ1-4, with TRBD1 identical over 10 bases. CDR3 length: 19 residues. The germline gives CDR1 SGHAT, CDR2 FQNNGV. The J segment lost 7 bases and the V segment lost 7 bases, leaving 21 bases of the junction unmatched. In DNA form, the CDR3 reads TGTGCCAGCACCTCCCGGATAGGGGGACAGGGGAGCGGAGGTGAAAAACTGTTTTTT. Protein sequence: CASTSRIGGQGSGGEKLFF.

The table lists this clone with a count of one. CDR3 in amino acids: CASSRTGQGEYGYTF. CDR3 coding DNA: TGTGCCAGCAGCCGTACCGGACAGGGGGAATATGGCTACACCTTC. The chain couples TRBV7-2 to TRBJ1-2, with 10 bases matching TRBD1. The V segment lost 5 bases and the J segment 5 bases; nucleotides outside the gene matches: 8. This CDR3 spans 15 amino acids. CDR1 is SGHTA and CDR2 is FQGNSA in the germline V gene.

V is TRBV6-5 and J is TRBJ2-1; possibly TRBD2 for D (6 bases). The length of the CDR3 is 14 residues. CDR1 and CDR2 from the germline V gene are MNHEY and SVGAGI. Trimming removed 4 bases from V and 3 bases from J, with 10 bases in between. The CDR3 DNA follows: TGTGCCAGCAGTTCGACGGGAGTCTACAATGAGCAGTTCTTC. It is translated as CASSSTGVYNEQFF.

V is TRBV10-3 and J is TRBJ1-2; 7 bases are a match to TRBD1. J lost 3 bases, V lost 3 bases, and 7 bases had no gene match. Germline loops: CDR1 ENHRY, CDR2 SYGVKD. The length of the CDR3 is 15 residues. The CDR3 nucleotides are TGTGCCATCAGTGACCCGAATACAGGGGACTATGGCTACACCTTC. This sequence encodes CAISDPNTGDYGYTF.

CDR3 in amino acids: CASSLAVPGREQYF. The CDR3, as DNA: TGTGCCAGCAGCTTAGCGGTCCCGGGGAGGGAGCAGTACTTC. The rearrangement uses TRBV7-9 and TRBJ2-5; 7 bases agree with TRBD2. The CDR3 has 14 amino acids. The J segment lost 11 bases and the V segment lost 0 bases, leaving 9 bases of the junction unmatched. Germline V gene sequence: CDR1 SEHNR, CDR2 FQNEAQ (reference sequence).

The rearrangement uses TRBV4-1 and TRBJ2-5, with a weak D call TRBD2 (7 bases). CDR1 MGHRA and CDR2 YSYEKL come from the germline V gene. Trimming removed 4 bases at V and 9 bases at J, with 18 bases between. CDR3 size: 14 residues. CDR3 region: CASSPGEGNGAQYF. CDR3 DNA sequence: TGCGCCAGCAGCCCAGGGGAGGGTAATGGAGCCCAGTACTTC.

Regarding this clone: Germline and junction disagree at one end, which may indicate a read error. Other nucleotide sequences from this sample produce the same CDR3. The chain links TRBV14 to TRBJ2-1, with 8 bases identical to TRBD2. This CDR3 is built from 14 residues. Per germline, CDR1 SGHDN and CDR2 FVKESK. The CDR3 nucleotides are TGTGCTAGCAGCCAAGCCCTAGCGGGCAATGAGCAGTTCTTC. It yields the protein CASSQALAGNEQFF.

CDR3 in DNA: TGTGCCAGCAGCCTCCGGACTAGCGGGACCTACGAGCAGTACTTC. It yields the protein CASSLRTSGTYEQYF. The chain joins TRBV6-5 to TRBJ2-7; 12 bases fit TRBD2. The CDR3 loop spans 15 amino acids. The junction had 5 bases not matched to a gene; V was cut back by 6 bases and J by 2 bases. Germline lookup yields CDR1 MNHEY and CDR2 SVGAGI.

The rearrangement uses TRBV7-9 and TRBJ2-7; no definite D call. Germline V gives CDR1 SEHNR, CDR2 FQNEAQ (reference sequence). The CDR3 runs to 14 residues. V lost 5 bases to trimming and J lost 7 bases, with 18 bases between them. The CDR3 region has the DNA TGTGCCAGCAGCCCCCGACTGCTCGGCGTTGAGCAGTACTTC. It is translated as CASSPRLLGVEQYF.

The chain couples TRBV19 to TRBJ2-7; tentatively, D is TRBD2 (5 bases). The V end lost 9 bases, the J end lost 6 bases, and 18 bases lay between the germline ends. Germline CDR1 reads LNHDA; CDR2 reads SQIVND (reference sequence). This CDR3 is 13 amino acids long. This chain's CDR3 is CASPSICSGEQYF. In nucleotides, the CDR3 is TGTGCCAGCCCCTCAATTTGCAGCGGCGAGCAGTACTTC.

A few counts support this clone. The chain employs TRBV7-9 and TRBJ1-2; perhaps TRBD1 as D (5 bases). The CDR3 extends over 13 amino acids. Between the trimmed V and J ends, which lost 5 bases and 10 bases, there was a span of 17 bases. The germline V gene has CDR1 SEHNR and CDR2 FQNEAQ (reference sequence). The CDR3 region is CASSGGFGDVYTF. CDR3 in DNA: TGTGCCAGCAGCGGGGGGTTTGGTGATGTCTACACCTTC.

The chain joins TRBV5-6 to TRBJ1-1; D is unresolved. The germline V gene encodes CDR1 SGHDT and CDR2 YYEEEE. Trimming pared 4 bases from V and 6 bases from J, leaving 16 bases between. The length of the CDR3 is 14 residues. DNA of the CDR3: TGTGCCAGCAGCCTGGGAACTGGGAGGGCTGAAGCTTTCTTT. Amino acids: CASSLGTGRAEAFF.

The CDR3 nucleotides read TGTGCCAGCAGCGTATCTGGTCAACCCGGGGGGCAAGATACGCAGTATTTT. Encoded protein: CASSVSGQPGGQDTQYF. The V gene is TRBV9, the J gene TRBJ2-3; tentatively, D is TRBD2 (7 bases). Trimming stripped 1 base from V and 5 bases from J, with 20 bases between. Per the germline V gene, CDR1 is SGDLS and CDR2 is YYNGEE. The CDR3 runs to 17 residues.

The CDR3 loop is CASSWTNYNEQFF. CDR3 sequence (DNA): TGTGCCAGCAGCTGGACAAATTACAATGAGCAGTTCTTC. The J gene is TRBJ2-1, the V gene TRBV11-2, with D perhaps matching TRBD1 (5 bases). Between the trimmed V and J ends, which lost 4 bases and 4 bases, there was a span of 8 bases. The V gene's germline CDR1 is SGHAT and CDR2 FQNNGV. This CDR3 is 13 amino acids long.